A selection of T cell receptor beta chains follows, all from one sample in a study of T cell responses to AZD1222 COVID-19 vaccine. Clones were sequenced by immunoSEQ multiplex PCR, and TCRdb holds only the in-frame ones, with some missing. This table has 100,000 or so clones, roughly nine tenths appearing once. The specimen comprised peripheral blood, sampled on day 0 of AZD1222 vaccination. These receptors were taken from an adult in good health. Each CDR3 is given with its conserved first and last residue. The D gene is left open where the match is weak. Clone size is shown for a subset of rows, as once, few, many or a class of expanded clone.

clone_size	v_call	j_call	d_call	cdr3_aa	cdr3_nt
NA	TRBV21-1	TRBJ2-2	NA	CASSTRRGRRNTGELFF	TGTGCCAGCAGCACCCGAAGGGGGCGCCGGAACACCGGGGAGCTGTTTTTT
NA	TRBV5-4	TRBJ1-3	TRBD1	CASSLGDSGNTIYF	TGTGCCAGCAGCTTAGGGGACAGTGGAAACACCATATATTTT
NA	TRBV5-4	TRBJ2-2	NA	CASSLGGPSTGELFF	TGTGCCAGCAGCTTGGGGGGCCCGAGCACCGGGGAGCTGTTTTTT
NA	TRBV19	TRBJ2-1	NA	CASSIRSYNEQFF	TGTGCCAGTAGTATCCGCTCCTACAATGAGCAGTTCTTC
NA	TRBV6-2/TRBV6-3	TRBJ1-2	TRBD1	CASSRQGSGYTF	TGTGCCAGCAGCCGACAGGGGTCCGGCTACACCTTC
NA	TRBV9	TRBJ2-2	NA	CASSRIVGVGELFF	TGTGCCAGCAGCCGAATTGTAGGGGTCGGGGAGCTGTTTTTT
NA	TRBV9	TRBJ1-2	TRBD1	CASSVDRAWNGYTF	TGTGCCAGCAGCGTCGACAGGGCATGGAATGGCTACACCTTC
NA	TRBV12-5	TRBJ1-5	NA	CASAEVSGHKQPQHF	TGTGCTAGTGCCGAGGTCTCAGGGCATAAACAGCCCCAGCATTTT
NA	TRBV7-2	TRBJ2-3	NA	CASSPTDTQYF	TGTGCCAGCAGCCCTACAGATACGCAGTATTTT
NA	TRBV7-9	TRBJ1-6	NA	CASSLLGESPLHF	TGTGCCAGCAGCTTATTGGGGGAATCACCCCTCCACTTT
NA	TRBV15	TRBJ2-1	NA	CATSRDRAFSYNEQFF	TGTGCCACCAGCAGAGATCGGGCCTTTTCCTACAATGAGCAGTTCTTC
NA	TRBV11-3	TRBJ1-2	TRBD1	CASSNVQGGYGYTF	TGTGCCAGCAGCAACGTACAGGGGGGGTATGGCTACACCTTC
NA	TRBV12-3/TRBV12-4	TRBJ1-1	NA	CASSLGRYTEAFF	TGTGCCAGCAGTTTGGGGCGATACACTGAAGCTTTCTTT
NA	TRBV18	TRBJ1-3	NA	CASSQEGGIISGNTIYF	TGTGCCAGCTCACAAGAAGGGGGTATCATCTCTGGAAACACCATATATTTT
NA	TRBV5-1	TRBJ1-2	NA	CASSLGSVYGYTF	TGTGCCAGCAGCCTCGGCTCGGTCTATGGCTACACCTTC
NA	TRBV7-2	TRBJ2-3	TRBD1	CASSPQGWVQDTQYF	TGTGCCAGCAGCCCACAGGGGTGGGTCCAAGATACGCAGTATTTT
NA	TRBV6-5	TRBJ1-2	NA	CASTPGNYGYTF	TGTGCCAGCACCCCCGGGAACTATGGCTACACCTTC
once	TRBV27	TRBJ1-5	NA	CASSPRRPDQPQHF	TGTGCCAGCAGTCCCCGACGGCCCGATCAGCCCCAGCATTTT
once	TRBV7-6	TRBJ2-3	TRBD2	CASSLGTGGRTDTQYF	TGTGCCAGCAGCTTAGGAACGGGGGGGCGCACAGATACGCAGTATTTT
NA	TRBV18	TRBJ1-3	NA	CASSPQRQNSGNTIYF	TGTGCCAGCTCACCCCAAAGACAGAACTCTGGAAACACCATATATTTT
NA	TRBV11-3	TRBJ1-2	NA	CASSWEGNYGYTF	TGTGCCAGCAGCTGGGAGGGGAACTATGGCTACACCTTC
NA	TRBV5-5	TRBJ2-2	NA	CASSLESTTGELFF	TGTGCCAGCAGCTTGGAGTCCACCACCGGGGAGCTGTTTTTT
NA	TRBV12-3/TRBV12-4	TRBJ1-1	NA	CASSLSDSTEAFF	TGTGCCAGCAGTTTATCGGATTCCACTGAAGCTTTCTTT
NA	TRBV4-2	TRBJ1-3	NA	CASSQDLGGKGGNTIYF	TGTGCCAGCAGCCAAGATTTGGGGGGAAAAGGAGGAAACACCATATATTTT
NA	TRBV18	TRBJ1-3	NA	CASSPGAGNTIYF	TGTGCCAGCTCACCAGGGGCTGGAAACACCATATATTTT
NA	TRBV2	TRBJ1-6	NA	CASSAPPGKPLTSPLHF	TGTGCCAGCAGTGCTCCCCCAGGGAAACCCCTTACTTCACCCCTCCACTTT
NA	TRBV6-4	TRBJ2-3	TRBD2	CASSVSGGSTDTQYF	TGTGCCAGCAGTGTGAGCGGGGGGAGCACAGATACGCAGTATTTT
NA	TRBV19	TRBJ1-2	TRBD1	CASSNYRGRLGGYTF	TGTGCCAGTAGTAACTACAGGGGGCGCCTGGGTGGCTACACCTTC
NA	TRBV7-9	TRBJ1-5	NA	CASSPVGNQPQHF	TGTGCCAGCAGCCCGGTAGGGAATCAGCCCCAGCATTTT
NA	TRBV7-2	TRBJ1-2	NA	CASSLVASGSRPYGYTF	TGTGCCAGCAGCTTAGTGGCCTCGGGCAGCAGACCCTATGGCTACACCTTC
NA	TRBV3-1/TRBV3-2	TRBJ1-1	TRBD1	CASSRQRGLGTEAFF	TGTGCCAGCAGCCGACAAAGGGGGCTGGGCACTGAAGCTTTCTTT
NA	TRBV5-6	TRBJ1-6	NA	CASRADTYNSPLHF	TGTGCCAGCAGGGCAGATACCTATAATTCACCCCTCCACTTT
NA	TRBV5-8	TRBJ2-1	NA	CASPSGSYNEQFF	TGTGCCAGCCCCTCGGGGTCCTACAATGAGCAGTTCTTC
NA	TRBV9	TRBJ2-1	TRBD2	CASSVLAGTYNEQFF	TGTGCCAGCAGCGTCTTAGCGGGTACCTACAATGAGCAGTTCTTC
once	TRBV19	TRBJ1-2	NA	CASYNFGGPEYGYTF	TGTGCCAGCTACAATTTCGGTGGCCCCGAGTATGGCTACACCTTC
NA	TRBV7-6	TRBJ1-5	TRBD1	CASSLVGRGQQPQPQHF	TGTGCCAGCAGCTTAGTAGGACGGGGACAGCAGCCCCAGCCCCAGCATTTT
few	TRBV7-2	TRBJ1-5	TRBD1	CASSRGQGAYQPQHF	TGTGCCAGCAGCCGCGGACAGGGGGCATACCAGCCCCAGCATTTT